Following are 18 T cell receptor beta chains from one sample sequenced in a study of regulatory and conventional T cells in RAG deficiency. Only in-frame clones appear in the TCRdb table, and some are missing; sequencing was by immunoSEQ multiplex PCR. The table includes roughly 45,000 clones, 80% to 90% detected once. Genomic DNA came from blood conventional CD4+ T cells gated CD25-low CD127-high. This sample also appeared in a second study, on regulatory T cells. This second study says: The primer mix had 52 TRBV and 13 TRBJ primers.

The specimen sequenced was CD4+ effector T cells sorted from blood. These receptors were obtained from a human donor in good health.

The V and J genes are TRBV5-8 and TRBJ1-5; D gene ambiguous. Trimming left V 4 bases short and J 0 bases short, with 8 bases between. In germline, CDR1 is SGHTS, CDR2 YDEGEE. There are 14 residues in the CDR3. CDR3 in amino acids: CASSIDLSNQPQHF. CDR3 DNA sequence: TGTGCCAGCAGCATAGACCTTAGCAATCAGCCCCAGCATTTT.

Only one count was recorded for this clone. The chain employs TRBV6-1 and TRBJ2-5, with unresolved D. Trimming stripped 6 bases from V and 5 bases from J, with 19 bases between. This CDR3 is 15 amino acids long. Germline V CDR1 and CDR2: MNHNS, SASEGT. Here the CDR3 DNA reads TGTGCCAGCAGCCTAACCCCCCACTTACGGGAGACCCAGTACTTC. This sequence encodes CASSLTPHLRETQYF.

V gene TRBV2 combines with J gene TRBJ2-7; D is possibly TRBD1 (6 bases). Germline V gene sequence: CDR1 SNHLY, CDR2 FYNNEI. Deletions cut 6 bases from V and 0 bases from J, with 12 bases between. The CDR3 contains 14 residues. In DNA, the CDR3 is TGTGCCAGCAGCGTAGGGGACACCTCCTACGAGCAGTACTTC. This translates into CASSVGDTSYEQYF.

The chain combines TRBV7-6 with TRBJ1-1; D unresolved. V lost 7 bases and J lost 2, with 17 bases in between. The length of the CDR3 is 15 residues. Germline CDR1 and CDR2: SGHVS and FNYEAQ. CDR3 in DNA: TGTGCCAGCAACCCCGGGGATACGATTAACACTGAAGCTTTCTTT. Translation gives CASNPGDTINTEAFF.

CDR3 amino acids: CASSRNTGSTDTQYF. DNA of the CDR3: TGTGCCAGCAGTCGAAACACGGGGAGCACAGATACGCAGTATTTT. The rearrangement uses TRBV28 and TRBJ2-3; weak D call: TRBD2 (5 bases). In germline, CDR1 is MDHEN, CDR2 SYDVKM. This CDR3 has 15 amino acids. The V and J ends lost 5 bases and 0 bases respectively, with 12 bases between them.

The chain combines TRBV7-6 with TRBJ2-5; tentatively, D is TRBD1 (5 bases). Per germline, CDR1 SGHVS and CDR2 FNYEAQ. The CDR3 loop spans 14 amino acids. The ends were cut back, 4 bases at V and 1 base at J, with 10 bases in the middle. The DNA for the CDR3 is TGTGCCAGCAGCTCGGACACGATCCAAGAGACCCAGTACTTC. Protein: CASSSDTIQETQYF. Full variable domain (rest looked up from reference TRBV7-6 and TRBJ2-5): GAGVSQSPRYKVTKRGQDVALRCDPISGHVSLYWYRQALGQGPEFLTYFNYEAQQDKSGLPNDRFSAERPEGSISTLTIQRTEQRDSAMYRCASSSDTIQETQYFGPGTRLLVL.

This chain connects TRBV2 to TRBJ2-2; 10 nucleotides agree with TRBD1. Germline CDR1 reads SNHLY; CDR2 reads FYNNEI. The length of the CDR3 is 15 residues. J lost 5 bases, V lost 7 bases, and 7 bases had no gene match. CDR3 region: CASTAGQGRTGELFF. CDR3 nucleotides: TGTGCCAGCACCGCGGGACAGGGGAGAACCGGGGAGCTGTTTTTT.

The V call is TRBV19, the J call TRBJ2-1; TRBD2 might be the D (6 bases). This CDR3 comprises 16 residues. Trimming took 3 bases from V and 7 from J, leaving 19 bases between them. Germline V gene lookup returns CDR1 LNHDA and CDR2 SQIVND (reference sequence). CDR3 residues: CASSIKPGLRGNEQFF. The CDR3 DNA is TGTGCCAGTAGTATTAAACCGGGACTCAGAGGGAATGAGCAGTTCTTC.

The chain has TRBV21-1 and TRBJ2-5. TRBV21-1 is tagged as a pseudogene. The CDR3 has 14 residues. DNA of the CDR3: TGTGCCAGCAGCAAATCTGCCTCGCAAGAGACCCAGTACTTC. This sequence encodes CASSKSASQETQYF.

The gene calls are TRBV5-1 and TRBJ1-5, with 8 bases matching TRBD1. CDR3 size: 14 residues. The J segment lost 4 bases and the V segment lost 3 bases, leaving 3 bases of the junction unmatched. In germline, CDR1 is SGHRS, CDR2 YFSETQ. The CDR3 region has the DNA TGCGCCAGCAGCTCAGGGACAGGTAATCAGCCCCAGCATTTT. Protein: CASSSGTGNQPQHF.

J is TRBJ2-5 and V is TRBV10-3; 7 nucleotides line up with TRBD1. The CDR3 spans 13 residues. The germline V gene encodes CDR1 ENHRY and CDR2 SYGVKD. The ends lost 3 bases at V and 11 bases at J; junction bases unmatched: 9. The CDR3 protein is CAISEGQEVWQYF. CDR3 bases: TGTGCCATCAGTGAAGGACAGGAGGTGTGGCAGTACTTC.

The V and J genes are TRBV5-1 and TRBJ2-2, with D unresolved. The CDR3 totals 16 residues. Trimming stripped 1 base from V and 4 bases from J, with 14 bases between. In germline, CDR1 is SGHRS, CDR2 YFSETQ. As DNA, the CDR3 is TGCGCCAGCAGCTTGCTGGTAGTATGGATCACCGGGGAGCTGTTTTTT. Residues: CASSLLVVWITGELFF.

This clone was detected once. One junction end disagrees with the germline gene, perhaps due to a read error. V is TRBV5-6 and J is TRBJ1-1, with a tentative D call TRBD1 (6 bases). The CDR3 runs to 14 residues. Germline V lookup: CDR1 SGHDT, CDR2 YYEEEE. The chain's CDR3 is CASSSVTGNPEAFF. The CDR3 DNA is TGTGCCAGCAGCTCGGTAACAGGGAACCCTGAAGCTTTCTTT. Based on the CDR3 plus reference TRBV5-6 and TRBJ1-1, the full variable domain is DAGVTQSPTHLIKTRGQQVTLRCSPKSGHDTVSWYQQALGQGPQFIFQYYEEEERQRGNFPDRFSGHQFPNYSSELNVNALLLGDSALYLCASSSVTGNPEAFFGQGTRLTVV.

The V call is TRBV5-1, the J call TRBJ2-7, with D possibly being TRBD2 (6 bases). The CDR3 consists of 14 residues. Germline V gene sequence: CDR1 SGHRS, CDR2 YFSETQ. V lost 1 base and J lost 4, with 12 bases in between. The CDR3 DNA sequence: TGCGCCAGCAGCTTGCAGGGAGGAACTTACGAGCAGTACTTC. It codes for CASSLQGGTYEQYF.

The chain carries TRBV6-5 and TRBJ1-2; TRBD1 is a possible D gene (5 bases). Looked up from germline, CDR1 is MNHEY and CDR2 is SVGAGI. Trimming cost V 4 bases and J 4 bases, with 13 bases left between them. This CDR3 comprises 14 residues. This chain's CDR3 is CASSSSGGGYGYTF. The CDR3 nucleotides read TGTGCCAGCAGTTCTTCCGGGGGGGGCTATGGCTACACCTTC.

This clone was observed a single time. J is TRBJ2-1 and V is TRBV12-5; 7 bases agree with TRBD2. Germline-derived CDR1 and CDR2 are LGHNT and FRNRAP. V was clipped by 3 bases and J by 7 bases; unmatched bases: 9. The CDR3 is 15 residues long. The CDR3 spells CASGLRLGGRNEQFF. The DNA for the CDR3 is TGTGCTAGTGGTTTAAGACTGGGGGGGAGGAATGAGCAGTTCTTC.

The chain has TRBV11-3 and TRBJ2-7, with 12 bases matching TRBD2. The CDR3 sequence is 15 residues long. Germline CDR1 and CDR2: SGHNT and YENEEA. Germline trimming cut 3 bases from V and 6 bases from J; bases unmatched to any gene: 6. The CDR3 spells CASSLILAGGREQYF. CDR3 in DNA: TGTGCCAGCAGCTTGATTCTAGCGGGAGGGCGCGAGCAGTACTTC.

CDR3 region: CAGRGANEKLFF. The CDR3 DNA sequence: TGTGCCGGTAGAGGGGCTAATGAAAAACTGTTTTTT. The rearrangement joins TRBV6-9 to TRBJ1-4; tentatively, D is TRBD1 (5 bases). Trimming stripped 11 bases from V and 3 bases from J, with 10 bases between. CDR3 size: 12 residues. CDR1 and CDR2 from the germline V gene are MNHGY and SVAAGI.